The entry that follows covers one TCR beta chain sequence. As handled by the study authors: How many nucleated cells were present was estimated from reference gene primer amplification. This table comes from immunoSEQ multiplex PCR, and its TCRdb copy is limited to in-frame clones, with some not included. The V and J calls and clone size are taken from that table; D and trimming were inferred from the DNA. The sample records a few hundred thousand clones, approximately 84% being singletons. This specimen belongs to a study of blood T cell repertoires in COVID-19. Study-level background: COVID-19 samples from acute and convalescent phases originated in the United States, Italy and Spain. The analysed material was cDNA or gDNA that came from T cells, B-cell-depleted T cells, or PBMCs.

This CDR3 has 15 amino acids. The V and J ends lost 3 bases and 4 bases respectively, with 13 bases between them. CDR1 and CDR2 (germline): MDHEN, SYDVKM. The clonotype originates from a person aged 70 to 85 with COVID-19, enrolled during active disease. This rearrangement joins TRBV28 to TRBJ2-1; D gene unclear. Material: peripheral blood. The CDR3 loop reads CASSLRKEAYNEQFF. CDR3 bases: TGTGCCAGCAGTTTGAGGAAAGAGGCATACAATGAGCAGTTCTTC.